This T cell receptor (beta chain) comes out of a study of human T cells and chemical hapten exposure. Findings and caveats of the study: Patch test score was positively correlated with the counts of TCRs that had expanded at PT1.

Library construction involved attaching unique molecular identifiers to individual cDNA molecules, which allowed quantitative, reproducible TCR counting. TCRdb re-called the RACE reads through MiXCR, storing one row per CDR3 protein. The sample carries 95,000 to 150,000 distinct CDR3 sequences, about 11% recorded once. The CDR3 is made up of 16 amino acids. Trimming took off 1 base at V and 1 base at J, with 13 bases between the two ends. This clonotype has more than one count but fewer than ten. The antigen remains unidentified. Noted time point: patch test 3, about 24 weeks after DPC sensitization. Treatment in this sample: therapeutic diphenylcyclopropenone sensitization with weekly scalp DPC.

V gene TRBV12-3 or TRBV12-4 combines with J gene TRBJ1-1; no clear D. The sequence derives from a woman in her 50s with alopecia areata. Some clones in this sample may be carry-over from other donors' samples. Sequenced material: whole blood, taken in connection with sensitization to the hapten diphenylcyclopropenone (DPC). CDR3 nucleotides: TGTGCCAGCAGTTTAGGCGTCCCGGGGAGGAACACTGAAGCTTTCTTT. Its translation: CASSLGVPGRNTEAFF.